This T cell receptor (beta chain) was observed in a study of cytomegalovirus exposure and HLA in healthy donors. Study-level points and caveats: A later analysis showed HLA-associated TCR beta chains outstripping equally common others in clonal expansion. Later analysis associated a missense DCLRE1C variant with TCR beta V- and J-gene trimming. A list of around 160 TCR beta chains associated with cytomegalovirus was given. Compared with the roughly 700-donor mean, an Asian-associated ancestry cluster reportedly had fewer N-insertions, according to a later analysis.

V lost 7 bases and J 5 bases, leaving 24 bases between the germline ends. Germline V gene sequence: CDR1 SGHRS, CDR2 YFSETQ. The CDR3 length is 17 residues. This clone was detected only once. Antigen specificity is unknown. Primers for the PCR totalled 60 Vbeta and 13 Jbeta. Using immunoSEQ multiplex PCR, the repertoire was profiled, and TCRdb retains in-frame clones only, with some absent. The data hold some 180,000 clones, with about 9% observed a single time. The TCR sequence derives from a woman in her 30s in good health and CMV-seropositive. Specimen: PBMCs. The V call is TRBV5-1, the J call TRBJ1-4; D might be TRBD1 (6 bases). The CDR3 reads CASGPGPLGGQNEKLFF. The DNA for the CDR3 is TGCGCCAGCGGACCGGGACCCCTAGGTGGACAGAATGAAAAACTGTTTTTT. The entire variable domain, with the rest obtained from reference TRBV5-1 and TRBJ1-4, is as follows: KAGVTQTPRYLIKTRGQQVTLSCSPISGHRSVSWYQQTPGQGLQFLFEYFSETQRNKGNFPGRFSGRQFSNSRSEMNVSTLELGDSALYLCASGPGPLGGQNEKLFFGSGTQLSVL.